The source of this TCR beta chain is a study of T-cell reconstitution after alpha-beta-depleted transplantation in children. Preparation of the TCRbeta library used unique molecular identifiers. From the PCR reads, TCRdb called clonotypes with MiXCR, one entry per CDR3 protein. The table lists just over 350,000 distinct CDR3 sequences, 10% to 15% of them singletons. V lost 4 bases to trimming and J lost 8 bases; unmatched junction nucleotides: 5. The CDR3 length is 13 residues. CDR1 LGHNA and CDR2 YSLEER come from the germline V gene. This clonotype was detected many times. Sequences were derived from PBMCs, sampled from the stem cell graft. The chain links TRBV4-3 to TRBJ2-1; 7 positions agree with TRBD2. This clonotype was obtained from a human donor who donated a stem cell graft to a child with Fanconi anemia. This chain's CDR3 is CASSPGLVDEQFF. CDR3 bases: TGCGCCAGCAGCCCCGGACTAGTGGATGAGCAGTTCTTC.